The clone carrying this T cell receptor beta chain was recorded a few times. Its antigen is unidentified. The germline V gene encodes CDR1 SGHDN and CDR2 FVKESK. There are 13 residues in the CDR3. Trimming took off 4 bases at V and 7 bases at J, with 14 bases between the two ends. These data come from a study of vaccination and CD4 T cells after COVID-19. About the study: Either a CEFX pool, an HIV-1 Nef pool, or no peptide was added to control cultures.

Sequenced with the Oncomine TCR Beta short-read assay was DNA taken from cultured CD4+ T cells. DNA came from CD4+ T cells after culture. MiXCR, run by TCRdb on the PCR reads, gives a single entry per CDR3 protein. The sample shows about 18,000 distinct CDR3 sequences, about three fifths of them seen only once. Specified treatment: approximately 9-day PBMC culture with coronavirus spike peptide pools or control peptides (ViraFEST assay). The dates of positive PCR tests extended from March through December 2020 and came before the US Alpha, Beta and Delta variants. Sequenced sample: CD4+ T cells from blood, cultured in vitro. This chain uses TRBV14 with TRBJ2-7; D ambiguous. This sequence was found in a human donor who had recovered from COVID-19. Written as DNA, the CDR3 is TGTGCCAGCAGCCCCCGTGGGATGCAAGAGCAGTACTTC. Translated, it gives CASSPRGMQEQYF.